These 17 T cell receptor beta chains originate from one sample sequenced in a study of blood T cell repertoires in COVID-19. TCRdb keeps only in-frame clones here, not all; method: immunoSEQ multiplex PCR. Counted here are some 190,000 clones, around 85% occurring once; the ten biggest clones make up roughly 12%. The specimen was peripheral blood. The receptors here all came from a woman in her forties or fifties with acute or convalescent COVID-19.

The chain recombines TRBV3-1 (or the pseudogene TRBV3-2) with TRBJ1-5, with TRBD1 as a possible D gene (5 bases). The CDR3 has 13 amino acids. Trimming took 5 bases from V and 7 from J, leaving 12 bases between them. Germline lookup yields CDR1 LGHDT and CDR2 YNNKEL (reference sequence). The CDR3 reads CASSRQPSQPQHF. CDR3 DNA: TGTGCCAGCAGCAGACAGCCCAGCCAGCCCCAGCATTTT.

The chain links TRBV25-1 to TRBJ2-7, with D possibly being TRBD2 (6 bases). In germline, CDR1 is MGHDK, CDR2 SYGVNS. This CDR3 has 18 amino acids. Trimming took 4 bases from V and 2 from J, leaving 24 bases between them. CDR3 residues: CASSGPGTGHSGPYEQYF. The CDR3 bases are TGTGCCAGCAGTGGACCCGGGACTGGCCATAGCGGCCCCTACGAGCAGTACTTC.

The chain carries TRBV30 and TRBJ2-3; 11 bases map to TRBD1. Germline V gene sequence: CDR1 GTSNPN, CDR2 SVGIG (reference sequence). V gave up 6 bases and J gave up 3 bases; unmatched junction bases: 8. The CDR3 runs 15 residues. CDR3 sequence (DNA): TGTGCCTGTCTTTTCCGGGACAGGGGGACAGATACGCAGTATTTT. It encodes CACLFRDRGTDTQYF.

In its sample, this clone was seen a few times. This sequence joins TRBV29-1 and TRBJ1-2; D is perhaps TRBD1 (6 bases). This CDR3 has 14 amino acids. From germline, CDR1 is SQVTM and CDR2 ANQGSEA. Trimming shortened V by 5 bases and J by 3 bases, and 16 bases separated the two germline ends. DNA of the CDR3: TGCAGCGTTACCCCCAGGGGCACGGACTATGGCTACACCTTC. Its translation is CSVTPRGTDYGYTF.

The table lists this clone with a few counts. The chain is built from TRBV12-5 and TRBJ2-3, with D perhaps matching TRBD2 (6 bases). Germline lookup yields CDR1 LGHNT and CDR2 FRNRAP. This CDR3 comprises 14 residues. Trimming left V 6 bases short and J 6 bases short, with 16 bases between. The CDR3 region is CASGRDSPRDTQYF. CDR3 in DNA: TGTGCTAGTGGAAGGGACTCTCCCCGGGATACGCAGTATTTT.

This clone was seen just once. The chain links TRBV7-2 to TRBJ1-1; D gene ambiguous. The CDR3 length is 13 residues. Between the trimmed V and J ends, which lost 6 bases and 0 bases, there was a span of 8 bases. CDR1 is SGHTA and CDR2 is FQGNSA in the germline V gene. The CDR3 here is CASRPRLNTEAFF. As DNA, the CDR3 is TGTGCCAGCAGGCCTAGGTTGAACACTGAAGCTTTCTTT.

The chain has TRBV30 and TRBJ1-3, with D tentatively TRBD1 (6 bases). The length of the CDR3 is 15 residues. Trimming removed 2 bases from V and 3 bases from J, with 14 bases in between. Germline CDR1 reads GTSNPN; CDR2 reads SVGIG (reference sequence). In DNA, the CDR3 is TGTGCCTGGAGTTATCACAGGGAGTATGGAAACACCATATATTTT. Protein product: CAWSYHREYGNTIYF.

The CDR3 DNA follows: TGTGCCAGCTCACCTACTGACAACGATTACAATGAGCAGTTCTTC. This codes for CASSPTDNDYNEQFF. The chain couples TRBV18 to TRBJ2-1; unclear D gene. This CDR3 contains 15 residues. V dropped 3 bases and J dropped 4 bases, with 13 bases sitting between them. Looked up from germline, CDR1 is KGHSH and CDR2 is LQKENI. The full variable domain, its missing parts supplied by reference TRBV18 and TRBJ2-1, is NAGVMQNPRHLVRRRGQEARLRCSPMKGHSHVYWYRQLPEEGLKFMVYLQKENIIDESGMPKERFSAEFPKEGPSILRIQQVVRGDSAAYFCASSPTDNDYNEQFFGPGTRLTVL.

This clone was recorded once. The rearrangement links TRBV5-5 to TRBJ2-1, with 8 nucleotides matching TRBD2. There are 14 residues in the CDR3. The J segment lost 5 bases and the V segment lost 5 bases, leaving 6 bases of the junction unmatched. Germline V gene lookup returns CDR1 SGHKS and CDR2 YYEKEE (reference sequence). The CDR3 loop reads CASRWTSLDNEQFF. As DNA, the CDR3 is TGTGCCAGCAGGTGGACTAGCTTAGACAATGAGCAGTTCTTC.

The CDR3 bases are TGTGCCACCAGCTCCGGGAGGACCCCCTACGAGCAGTACTTC. Translating gives CATSSGRTPYEQYF. The gene calls are TRBV24-1 and TRBJ2-7, with TRBD2 matching over 7 bases. Germline V gene sequence: CDR1 KGHDR, CDR2 SFDVKD. V lost 7 bases and J lost 2; bases outside the gene matches: 7. CDR3 length: 14 residues.

The chain recombines TRBV3-1 (or the pseudogene TRBV3-2) with TRBJ1-2; D might be TRBD1 (5 bases). The CDR3 is 14 residues long. The ends were cut back, 2 bases at V and 6 bases at J, with 13 bases in the middle. Germline loops: CDR1 LGHDT, CDR2 YNNKEL (reference sequence). The CDR3 DNA reads TGTGCCAGCAGCCAACGCGACAGTAAGGATGGCTACACCTTC. Translated, it gives CASSQRDSKDGYTF.

V gene TRBV5-6 combines with J gene TRBJ2-5, with a tentative D call TRBD1 (5 bases). Trimming left V 1 base short and J 0 bases short, with 13 bases between. The germline gives CDR1 SGHDT, CDR2 YYEEEE. This CDR3 region has 16 residues. Here the CDR3 reads CASSLKAGWYQETQYF. CDR3 nucleotides: TGTGCCAGCAGCTTGAAGGCAGGGTGGTACCAAGAGACCCAGTACTTC.

This clone was counted once. The DNA of the CDR3 is TGTGCCAGCAGCTTTGACCGGGGGGGCTACAATGAGCAGTTCTTC. This translates into CASSFDRGGYNEQFF. V and J are TRBV7-2 and TRBJ2-1; 8 bases agree with TRBD2. Per germline, CDR1 SGHTA and CDR2 FQGNSA. V lost 3 bases to trimming and J lost 3 bases; unmatched junction nucleotides: 4. This CDR3 contains 15 residues.

The chain carries TRBV19 and TRBJ1-4, with D unresolved. The V gene's germline CDR1 is LNHDA and CDR2 SQIVND (reference sequence). Trimming took 3 bases from V and 4 from J, leaving 15 bases between them. The CDR3 covers 16 residues. The DNA of the CDR3 is TGTGCCAGTAGTATCTATGGAGGGTCGGATAATGAAAAACTGTTTTTT. Its translation: CASSIYGGSDNEKLFF.

The V and J genes are TRBV9 and TRBJ2-1, with D tentatively TRBD2 (5 bases). This CDR3 comprises 15 residues. V shed 0 bases and J shed 5 bases, with 12 bases lying between them. Germline V gene data show CDR1 as SGDLS and CDR2 as YYNGEE. Written as DNA, the CDR3 is TGTGCCAGCAGCGTAGTGGGAGCTTGGAACAATGAGCAGTTCTTC. This codes for CASSVVGAWNNEQFF.

The chain combines TRBV7-2 with TRBJ2-2, with 10 nucleotides matching TRBD2. Germline trimming cut 4 bases from V and 5 bases from J; bases unmatched to any gene: 10. Germline assignment: CDR1 SGHTA and CDR2 FQGNSA. The CDR3 has 17 residues. The CDR3 protein is CASSYPSSGRSTGELFF. The CDR3 DNA follows: TGTGCCAGCAGCTACCCCAGTAGCGGGAGGTCTACCGGGGAGCTGTTTTTT.

This clone was found once. This chain joins TRBV2 and TRBJ1-1; D is undetermined. Germline V CDR1 and CDR2: SNHLY, FYNNEI. CDR3 length: 14 amino acids. V was shortened by 3 bases and J by 2 bases, with 10 bases between the two germline ends. In DNA form, the CDR3 reads TGTGCCAGCAGTGACCTAGGCAGTAACACTGAAGCTTTCTTT. Its protein product is CASSDLGSNTEAFF.